The 25 T cell receptor beta chains in this list originate from one sample, sequenced in a study of blood T cell repertoires in COVID-19. Sequencing used immunoSEQ multiplex PCR; TCRdb keeps in-frame clones, though not all of them. The profile covers 350,000 to 550,000 clones, with roughly 90% appearing a single time and 4.3% taken by the ten largest. Source material: peripheral blood. The receptor set was obtained from a woman aged 25 to 39 with acute or convalescent COVID-19.

This clone was counted once. The chain joins TRBV5-6 to TRBJ2-7; 9 bases line up with TRBD1. V was pared by 5 bases and J by 0 bases, with 6 bases of the junction left unmatched. Germline assignment: CDR1 SGHDT and CDR2 YYEEEE. CDR3 size: 15 residues. The CDR3 region has the DNA TGTGCCAGCAGGTCCGGGACAGGGCTCTCCTACGAGCAGTACTTC. Residues: CASRSGTGLSYEQYF.

The chain is built from TRBV15 and TRBJ2-5, with 11 bases matching TRBD2. Germline-derived CDR1 and CDR2 are LNHNV and YYDKDF (reference sequence). Unmatched junction bases numbered 2, after V lost 3 bases and J lost 2 bases. The CDR3 length is 15 residues. Written as DNA, the CDR3 is TGTGCCACCAGCAGTGGGACTAGCGGTCAAGAGACCCAGTACTTC. Translated, it gives CATSSGTSGQETQYF.

The chain uses TRBV5-1 and TRBJ1-5, with 9 bases that match TRBD1. The germline V gene has CDR1 SGHRS and CDR2 YFSETQ. This CDR3 spans 14 amino acids. Unmatched junction bases numbered 7, after V lost 3 bases and J lost 9 bases. CDR3 sequence (DNA): TGCGCCAGCAGCTGGGGGGACAGGGAAGGGCCCCAGCATTTT. It encodes CASSWGDREGPQHF.

A remark on this clone: Other DNA sequences of this sample code for an identical CDR3. The genes are TRBV19 and TRBJ2-7, with TRBD1 as a possible D gene (6 bases). Germline V CDR1 and CDR2: LNHDA, SQIVND (reference sequence). The CDR3 contains 14 residues. V lost 1 base and J lost 3, with 10 bases in between. CDR3: CASSIGDRSYEQYF. CDR3 nucleotide sequence: TGTGCCAGTAGTATAGGCGACAGGAGCTACGAGCAGTACTTC.

There are a few counts of this clone. The chain has TRBV5-1 and TRBJ2-7; the D gene is possibly TRBD2 (6 bases). The CDR3 consists of 15 residues. In germline, CDR1 is SGHRS, CDR2 YFSETQ. The ends were cut back, 4 bases at V and 3 bases at J, with 17 bases in the middle. The chain's CDR3 is CASSGSGTRIYEQYF. CDR3 coding DNA: TGCGCCAGCAGCGGATCCGGGACTCGTATCTACGAGCAGTACTTC.

This clone was counted a single time. The chain has TRBV19 and TRBJ2-3; D is perhaps TRBD1 (5 bases). The CDR3 length is 15 residues. From germline, CDR1 is LNHDA and CDR2 SQIVND (reference sequence). The ends were cut back, 7 bases at V and 6 bases at J, with 20 bases in the middle. For the CDR3, the DNA is TGTGCCAGTACCCCAGCAGAGGCTCCAGGGGATACGCAGTATTTT. Protein: CASTPAEAPGDTQYF.

The J gene is TRBJ2-5, the V gene TRBV9; TRBD1 agrees at 7 bases. The CDR3 is 14 residues long. The germline gives CDR1 SGDLS, CDR2 YYNGEE. V shed 3 bases, J shed 3 bases, and the junction held 5 bases outside the gene matches. CDR3 in amino acids: CASSGRDSKETQYF. In nucleotides, the CDR3 is TGTGCCAGCAGCGGAAGGGACAGCAAAGAGACCCAGTACTTC.

In this sample, this clone turned up once. The J gene is TRBJ2-1, the V gene TRBV3-1 (or the pseudogene TRBV3-2); TRBD2 aligns across 12 bases. After removal of 7 bases from V and 4 bases from J, the junction contained 11 bases not matched to a gene. Germline-derived CDR1 and CDR2 are LGHDT and YNNKEL (reference sequence). The CDR3 totals 17 residues. The CDR3 region has the DNA TGTGCCAGCACCAACAGGCTAGCGGGGGGGTTGTACAATGAGCAGTTCTTC. Residues: CASTNRLAGGLYNEQFF.

The chain links TRBV20-1 to TRBJ1-1; D gene uncertain. V lost 5 bases to trimming and J lost 11 bases, with 15 bases between them. Germline CDR1 reads DFQATT; CDR2 reads SNEGSKA (reference sequence). The CDR3 is 11 amino acids. DNA for the CDR3: TGCAGTGCTGTCGGTCCCGGAGAGGCTTTCTTT. This codes for CSAVGPGEAFF.

Only one count was recorded for this clone. V and J are TRBV5-4 and TRBJ2-3, with 7 bases identical to TRBD2. The length of the CDR3 is 13 residues. From germline, CDR1 is SGHNT and CDR2 YYREEE (reference sequence). V lost 5 bases and J lost 4; bases outside the gene matches: 4. The CDR3 is CASRSTSSDTQYF. DNA of the CDR3: TGTGCCAGCAGATCGACTAGCTCAGATACGCAGTATTTT.

V gene TRBV6-5 combines with J gene TRBJ1-1, with no clear D. Germline V gene data show CDR1 as MNHEY and CDR2 as SVGAGI. Trimming removed 4 bases from V and 0 bases from J, with 3 bases in between. This CDR3 has 12 amino acids. CDR3 in amino acids: CASSSVNTEAFF. The CDR3 bases are TGTGCCAGCAGTTCGGTGAACACTGAAGCTTTCTTT.

This chain uses TRBV6-1 with TRBJ1-2; D call uncertain. From germline, CDR1 is MNHNS and CDR2 SASEGT. This CDR3 has 14 amino acids. V lost 3 bases to trimming and J lost 1 base, with 9 bases between them. The CDR3 DNA sequence: TGTGCCAGCAGTGAGAGGACTCGTAACTATGGCTACACCTTC. Translating gives CASSERTRNYGYTF.

In nucleotides, the CDR3 is TGTGCCAGCAGCCTCCGCGGGGGGGAATCCTCCGGGGAGCTGTTTTTT. Translation: CASSLRGGESSGELFF. V gene TRBV7-3 combines with J gene TRBJ2-2; 9 positions agree with TRBD2. The V gene end was trimmed by 5 bases and the J gene end by 6 bases; junction bases not matched to a gene: 10. The CDR3 has 16 residues. Germline V lookup: CDR1 SGHTA, CDR2 FQGTGA.

The chain employs TRBV7-3 and TRBJ2-2; 12 bases fit TRBD1. The CDR3 is 15 amino acids. The V segment lost 5 bases and the J segment 6 bases; nucleotides outside the gene matches: 4. Germline assignment: CDR1 SGHTA and CDR2 FQGTGA. The CDR3 sequence: CASSAGQGAAGELFF. CDR3 coding DNA: TGTGCCAGCAGCGCGGGACAGGGGGCGGCCGGGGAGCTGTTTTTT. Variable domain in full (rest from reference TRBV7-3 and TRBJ2-2): GAGVSQTPSNKVTEKGKYVELRCDPISGHTALYWYRQSLGQGPEFLIYFQGTGAADDSGLPNDRFFAVRPEGSVSTLKIQRTERGDSAVYLCASSAGQGAAGELFFGEGSRLTVL.

This CDR3 is CAIRLDFSSGNTIYF. For the CDR3, the DNA is TGTGCCATCCGATTGGACTTCAGCTCTGGAAACACCATATATTTT. The V and J genes are TRBV10-3 and TRBJ1-3; D unclear. V was pared by 8 bases and J by 0 bases, with 14 bases between. Germline lookup yields CDR1 ENHRY and CDR2 SYGVKD. The CDR3 covers 15 residues.

In this sample, this clone turned up a few times. The CDR3 DNA sequence: TGCGCCAGCAGCCAAGATCCACCCGGGACAGGGGTCCAGCCCCAGCATTTT. It yields the protein CASSQDPPGTGVQPQHF. The rearrangement uses TRBV4-1 and TRBJ1-5; 10 bases align to TRBD1. Per germline, CDR1 MGHRA and CDR2 YSYEKL. J lost 7 bases, V lost 0 bases, and 9 bases had no gene match. The CDR3 consists of 17 residues.

The V call is TRBV7-3, the J call TRBJ2-7, with D perhaps TRBD2 (6 bases). Germline V gene data show CDR1 as SGHTA and CDR2 as FQGTGA. This CDR3 contains 14 residues. With 6 bases removed from V and 6 bases from J, the gap between germline ends came to 18 bases. The CDR3 sequence is CASSTGLWGGEQYF. CDR3 bases: TGTGCCAGCAGTACCGGGCTCTGGGGAGGCGAGCAGTACTTC. Based on the CDR3 plus reference TRBV7-3 and TRBJ2-7, the full variable domain is GAGVSQTPSNKVTEKGKYVELRCDPISGHTALYWYRQSLGQGPEFLIYFQGTGAADDSGLPNDRFFAVRPEGSVSTLKIQRTERGDSAVYLCASSTGLWGGEQYFGPGTRLTVT.

The chain recombines TRBV10-3 with TRBJ2-4, with TRBD2 matching 11 bases. V lost 9 bases, J lost 8 bases, and 9 bases stayed unmatched. Germline V gene data show CDR1 as ENHRY and CDR2 as SYGVKD. CDR3 size: 14 residues. The CDR3: CAIGAVAGGDIQYF. In nucleotides, the CDR3 is TGTGCCATTGGTGCTGTAGCGGGGGGGGACATTCAGTACTTC.

J is TRBJ2-1 and V is TRBV10-2, with D possibly matching TRBD2 (6 bases). V lost 6 bases and J 3 bases, leaving 15 bases between the germline ends. The germline V gene encodes CDR1 WSHSY and CDR2 SAAADI. The CDR3 is 15 amino acids. The CDR3 bases are TGCGCCAGCAGAACCGGGACTTCCAACTACAATGAGCAGTTCTTC. It is translated as CASRTGTSNYNEQFF.

The chain carries TRBV3-1 (or the pseudogene TRBV3-2) and TRBJ1-6; tentative D call: TRBD1 (5 bases). This CDR3 is built from 13 residues. The V gene's germline CDR1 is LGHDT and CDR2 YNNKEL (reference sequence). The V end was cut by 0 bases, the J end by 13 bases, with 10 bases between. The CDR3 loop is CASSQDGGTPLHF. CDR3 DNA sequence: TGTGCCAGCAGCCAAGATGGGGGGACCCCCCTCCACTTT.

CDR3 sequence (DNA): TGTGCCAGCAGCTTAGGTCCGGTGGGACAGGGAAGCGAGCAGTACTTC. It is translated as CASSLGPVGQGSEQYF. This rearrangement joins TRBV11-2 to TRBJ2-7, with 9 bases that match TRBD1. The CDR3 length is 16 residues. Looked up from germline, CDR1 is SGHAT and CDR2 is FQNNGV. After removal of 1 base from V and 6 bases from J, the junction contained 10 bases not matched to a gene.

This chain links TRBV27 with TRBJ1-1, with TRBD1 matching over 8 bases. The CDR3 covers 16 residues. Germline V gene sequence: CDR1 MNHEY, CDR2 SMNVEV (reference sequence). V was clipped by 2 bases and J by 4 bases; unmatched bases: 9. CDR3 bases: TGTGCCAGCAGTTTAAACCCCGGGACAGGATTCACTGAAGCTTTCTTT. This encodes CASSLNPGTGFTEAFF.

The chain links TRBV7-2 to TRBJ2-5; TRBD2 might be the D (6 bases). With 1 base removed from V and 9 bases from J, the gap between germline ends came to 15 bases. This CDR3 has 14 amino acids. The germline CDR1 and CDR2 sequences are SGHTA and FQGNSA. The CDR3 DNA follows: TGTGCCAGCAGCTTAGTGGAGGGTGGAAAGGCCCAGTACTTC. Translation gives CASSLVEGGKAQYF.

This clone is a singleton in its sample. The rearrangement uses TRBV30 and TRBJ1-1, with D unresolved. CDR1 is GTSNPN and CDR2 is SVGIG in the germline V gene (reference sequence). Trimming removed 0 bases from V and 3 bases from J, with 5 bases in between. CDR3 length: 12 residues. Written as DNA, the CDR3 is TGTGCCTGGAGTGTATCTCACACTGAAGCTTTCTTT. This codes for CAWSVSHTEAFF.

The chain employs TRBV5-1 and TRBJ2-3, with 8 bases matching TRBD2. The V gene's germline CDR1 is SGHRS and CDR2 YFSETQ. CDR3 length: 15 residues. Trimming took 3 bases from V and 6 from J; bases not matched to a gene: 9. CDR3: CASSSSGGAVDTQYF. DNA for the CDR3: TGCGCCAGCAGCTCCTCCGGGGGGGCCGTTGATACGCAGTATTTT.